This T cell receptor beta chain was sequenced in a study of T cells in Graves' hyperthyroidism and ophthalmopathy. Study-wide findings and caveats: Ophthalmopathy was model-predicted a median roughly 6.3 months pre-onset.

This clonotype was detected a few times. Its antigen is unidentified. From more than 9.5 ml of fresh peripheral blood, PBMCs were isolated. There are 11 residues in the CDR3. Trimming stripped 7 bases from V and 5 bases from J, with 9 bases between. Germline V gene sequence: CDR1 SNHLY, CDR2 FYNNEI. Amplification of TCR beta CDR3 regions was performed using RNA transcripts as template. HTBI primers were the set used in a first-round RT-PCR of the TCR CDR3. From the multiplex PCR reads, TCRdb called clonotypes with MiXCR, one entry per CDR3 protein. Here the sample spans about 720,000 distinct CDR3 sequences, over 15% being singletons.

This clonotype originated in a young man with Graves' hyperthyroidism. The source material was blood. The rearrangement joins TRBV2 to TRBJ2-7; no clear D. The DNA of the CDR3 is TGTGCCAGCAAGGTATCCCACGAGCAGTACTTC. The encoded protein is CASKVSHEQYF.